This T cell receptor beta chain is from a study of shared T cell receptors in the human thymus. This CDR3 has 13 residues. Germline assignment: CDR1 KGHSH and CDR2 LQKENI. Clones were read by immunoSEQ multiplex PCR, and TCRdb kept only the in-frame ones, dropping some. The repertoire holds hundreds of thousands of clones, with roughly 90% as singletons. The same data also went into a second study, on human thymus T cells. According to that study: Samples came from healthy Finnish infants during open corrective cardiac surgery. It was from resections taken during corrective heart surgery that the thymus tissue came.

The chain recombines TRBV18 with TRBJ2-5; D gene uncertain. The J call may be faulty, since TRBJ2-7 better matches the DNA end. This TCR was recovered from a boy younger than two with a congenital heart defect. Sequenced input: thymocytes. Here the CDR3 DNA reads TGTGCCAGCTCACCACTCGACACCTACGAGCAGTACTTC. Translated: CASSPLDTYEQYF.